The 21 T cell receptor beta chains below were found in one sample sequenced in a study of chemoradiotherapy in HPV16-positive cancers. Only in-frame clones appear in the TCRdb table, and some are missing; sequencing was by immunoSEQ multiplex PCR. The data show roughly 9,300 clones, around 86% seen once. Sequenced here: blood, sampled from a patient who underwent chemoradiotherapy. The source of these receptors is a human donor with HPV-associated anogenital cancer.

The chain is built from TRBV10-3 and TRBJ2-2; D remains unclear. This CDR3 has 15 amino acids. The germline gives CDR1 ENHRY, CDR2 SYGVKD. Trimming took off 2 bases at V and 0 bases at J, with 7 bases between the two ends. The CDR3 reads CAISERDANTGELFF. CDR3 coding DNA: TGTGCCATCAGTGAGCGAGACGCGAACACCGGGGAGCTGTTTTTT.

The chain links TRBV15 to TRBJ2-2; 12 nucleotides match TRBD1. From germline, CDR1 is LNHNV and CDR2 YYDKDF (reference sequence). J was trimmed by 5 bases and V by 5 bases; bases with no gene match: 21. The CDR3 consists of 21 residues. CDR3 sequence: CATSATWDRGLPGHTTGELFF. In DNA form, the CDR3 reads TGTGCCACCAGCGCAACCTGGGACAGGGGGCTCCCCGGGCACACGACCGGGGAGCTGTTTTTT.

This CDR3 reads CASSPGSGGARLAQYF. The CDR3 bases are TGTGCCAGCAGCCCCGGTAGCGGGGGGGCACGGCTGGCCCAGTACTTC. This chain uses TRBV5-6 with TRBJ2-5, with 11 bases matching TRBD2. Germline V gene data show CDR1 as SGHDT and CDR2 as YYEEEE. The trim removed 4 bases at V and 9 bases at J, leaving 14 bases unmatched. The CDR3 has 16 amino acids.

The chain links TRBV5-4 to TRBJ1-2; D is undetermined. The CDR3 consists of 15 residues. Trimming left V 6 bases short and J 7 bases short, with 22 bases between. The V gene's germline CDR1 is SGHNT and CDR2 YYREEE (reference sequence). The CDR3: CASTMTSTATTGYTF. The CDR3, as DNA: TGTGCCAGCACCATGACCAGCACGGCGACCACTGGCTACACCTTC.

The chain couples TRBV7-2 to TRBJ2-3; D may match TRBD1 or TRBD2 (6 bases each). Trimming cost V 7 bases and J 6 bases, with 20 bases left between them. This CDR3 contains 15 residues. CDR1 SGHTA and CDR2 FQGNSA come from the germline V gene. DNA for the CDR3: TGTGCCAGCATCATCACTGTGGGGGGCCGCGATACGCAGTATTTT. Protein sequence: CASIITVGGRDTQYF.

The chain employs TRBV4-1 and TRBJ2-6; weak D call: TRBD2 (6 bases). V was pared by 4 bases and J by 4 bases, with 17 bases between. CDR1 MGHRA and CDR2 YSYEKL come from the germline V gene. This CDR3 spans 17 amino acids. In nucleotides, the CDR3 is TGCGCCAGCAGCCTCACCGGGGGATTTTCCGGGGCCAACGTCCTGACTTTC. It encodes CASSLTGGFSGANVLTF.

Here the CDR3 DNA reads TGTGCCAGCAGGGATCAGGGAAATCAGCCCCAGCATTTT. It specifies CASRDQGNQPQHF. This chain links TRBV6-1 with TRBJ1-5, with D possibly TRBD1 on 5 matching bases. V dropped 6 bases and J dropped 4 bases, with 10 bases sitting between them. The germline CDR1 and CDR2 sequences are MNHNS and SASEGT. The CDR3 is made up of 13 amino acids.

The V gene is TRBV9, the J gene TRBJ2-3; D could derive from TRBD1 or TRBD2 (6 bases each). The germline V gene has CDR1 SGDLS and CDR2 YYNGEE. Trimming left V 6 bases short and J 8 bases short, with 22 bases between. This CDR3 is built from 15 residues. The CDR3 loop is CASTAQVGGAGTQYF. The CDR3 DNA follows: TGTGCCAGCACCGCTCAGGTGGGGGGCGCCGGTACGCAGTATTTT.

CDR3 coding DNA: TGTGCCAGCAGCCGACTAGCCGTATCCACAGATACGCAGTATTTT. Protein: CASSRLAVSTDTQYF. The gene calls are TRBV7-3 and TRBJ2-3, with 7 bases aligning to TRBD2. In germline, CDR1 is SGHTA, CDR2 FQGTGA. Losses at the gene ends were 5 bases for V and 2 bases for J; bases not matched to a gene: 7. This CDR3 contains 15 residues.

The chain joins TRBV9 to TRBJ1-1; D is unclear. Germline assignment: CDR1 SGDLS and CDR2 YYNGEE. The CDR3 runs 14 residues. Trimming left V 0 bases short and J 6 bases short, with 12 bases between. The CDR3 DNA reads TGTGCCAGCAGCGTAGTTGGAGGGTTGTCTGAAGCTTTCTTT. Its protein product is CASSVVGGLSEAFF.

The chain links TRBV5-1 to TRBJ1-1; possibly TRBD1 for D (5 bases). This CDR3 is 14 amino acids long. Germline assignment: CDR1 SGHRS and CDR2 YFSETQ. The V and J ends lost 6 bases and 6 bases respectively, with 18 bases between them. Here the CDR3 reads CASIPLAGPAEAFF. The CDR3 DNA is TGCGCCAGCATTCCCCTGGCAGGGCCAGCTGAAGCTTTCTTT.

This chain uses TRBV7-9 with TRBJ2-3, with no clear D. CDR1 SEHNR and CDR2 FQNEAQ come from the germline V gene (reference sequence). The CDR3 runs 14 residues. V lost 2 bases and J lost 6, with 12 bases in between. CDR3 in amino acids: CASSLFGTVDTQYF. CDR3 DNA sequence: TGTGCCAGCAGCTTATTTGGTACGGTGGATACGCAGTATTTT.

In its sample, this clone was seen a few times. The chain recombines TRBV10-3 with TRBJ2-2; no clear D. Trimming pared 7 bases from V and 8 bases from J, leaving 11 bases between. The germline V gene encodes CDR1 ENHRY and CDR2 SYGVKD. This CDR3 spans 12 amino acids. CDR3 loop: CAIKPLRGELFF. CDR3 in DNA: TGTGCCATCAAACCCTTGAGGGGGGAGCTGTTTTTT.

The V gene is TRBV18, the J gene TRBJ1-2, with D unresolved. With 2 bases removed from V and 4 bases from J, the gap between germline ends came to 23 bases. This CDR3 contains 18 residues. Germline V gene lookup returns CDR1 KGHSH and CDR2 LQKENI. The chain's CDR3 is CASSPNSALTRDSYGYTF. Here the CDR3 DNA reads TGTGCCAGCTCACCAAACTCGGCTCTAACAAGGGATTCCTATGGCTACACCTTC.

The chain is built from TRBV2 and TRBJ2-1; D is perhaps TRBD2 (7 bases). The V gene lost 2 bases and the J gene lost 4 bases, with 12 bases spanning the gap. This CDR3 spans 15 amino acids. The germline CDR1 and CDR2 sequences are SNHLY and FYNNEI. The DNA of the CDR3 is TGTGCCAGCAGTGAACAAGGGGGGGGATACAATGAGCAGTTCTTC. Translating it yields CASSEQGGGYNEQFF.

The chain joins TRBV9 to TRBJ1-6; D is unclear. Germline CDR1 SGDLS, CDR2 YYNGEE. CDR3 length equals 12 residues. With 4 bases removed from V and 7 bases from J, the gap between germline ends came to 6 bases. CDR3 bases: TGTGCCAGCAGCCATTTGAATTCACCCCTCCACTTT. Translating gives CASSHLNSPLHF.

The gene calls are TRBV7-9 and TRBJ1-2; tentative D call: TRBD1 (6 bases). The germline CDR1 and CDR2 sequences are SEHNR and FQNEAQ (reference sequence). CDR3 size: 14 residues. Trimming took 1 base from V and 8 from J, leaving 14 bases between them. Here the CDR3 reads CASSLDRADGGYTF. The CDR3 DNA is TGTGCCAGCAGCTTAGACAGGGCCGATGGGGGCTACACCTTC.

A remark on this clone: At one boundary the junction diverges from the germline segment, which might be a read error. This sequence joins TRBV29-1 and TRBJ1-2, with TRBD1 identical over 7 bases. This CDR3 has 11 residues. Germline-derived CDR1 and CDR2 are SQVTM and ANQGSEA. The CDR3 loop reads CSVVGQVGPAF. The CDR3 coding sequence is TGCAGCGTTGTCGGACAGGTGGGGCCCGCCTTC.

The chain uses TRBV6-5 and TRBJ2-1; 8 nucleotides align to TRBD1. V dropped 6 bases and J dropped 4; count of bases not matched to a gene: 2. In germline, CDR1 is MNHEY, CDR2 SVGAGI. The CDR3 sequence is 13 residues long. The CDR3 DNA sequence: TGTGCCAGCAGAAGACAGGGGTACAATGAGCAGTTCTTC. This gives the protein CASRRQGYNEQFF.

The V and J genes are TRBV7-6 and TRBJ2-5; either TRBD1 or TRBD2 may supply D (6 bases each). The V end lost 1 base, the J end lost 4 bases, and 13 bases lay between the germline ends. The CDR3 has 15 residues. Germline V CDR1 and CDR2: SGHVS, FNYEAQ. The DNA of the CDR3 is TGTGCCAGCAGCTTAGTAGGGGGGCCGGGAGAGACCCAGTACTTC. Translated, it gives CASSLVGGPGETQYF.

The chain combines TRBV7-6 with TRBJ2-3, with D possibly TRBD2 on 6 matching bases. This CDR3 spans 14 amino acids. Per the germline V gene, CDR1 is SGHVS and CDR2 is FNYEAQ. V shed 0 bases and J shed 4 bases, with 8 bases lying between them. This CDR3 is CASSLASGADTQYF. CDR3 sequence (DNA): TGTGCCAGCAGCTTAGCATCGGGGGCAGATACGCAGTATTTT.